Following are 9 T cell receptor beta chains from one sample sequenced in a study of T-cell reconstitution after alpha-beta-depleted transplantation in children. Preparation of the TCRbeta library was carried out with unique molecular identifiers. TCRdb reprocessed the PCR reads with MiXCR, giving one entry per CDR3 protein. Of about 370,000 distinct CDR3 sequences in the sample, approximately 20% are singletons; the top ten hold around 4%. The specimen comprised PBMCs from the stem cell graft donor, sampled from the stem cell graft. The receptors come from a human donor who donated a stem cell graft to a child with acute myeloid leukemia.

This clonotype was seen a few times. The chain recombines TRBV7-2 with TRBJ2-3; 9 nucleotides agree with TRBD2. This CDR3 region has 17 residues. Germline assignment: CDR1 SGHTA and CDR2 FQGNSA. Unmatched junction bases numbered 6, after V lost 0 bases and J lost 2 bases. The CDR3 is CASSLAGLAGNTDTQYF. Written as DNA, the CDR3 is TGTGCCAGCAGCTTAGCCGGGCTAGCGGGAAACACAGATACGCAGTATTTT.

This clonotype was seen more than once but under ten times. V is TRBV7-8 and J is TRBJ2-1; 8 bases align to TRBD2. The germline V gene has CDR1 SGHVS and CDR2 FQNEAQ. V trimming: 1 base; J trimming: 7 bases; junction bases outside the gene matches: 6. This CDR3 contains 15 residues. The chain's CDR3 is CASSLEFSGMNEQFF. CDR3 nucleotides: TGTGCCAGCAGCTTAGAGTTTAGCGGGATGAATGAGCAGTTCTTC.

This clonotype has a count of ten or more. V is TRBV20-1 and J is TRBJ2-5, with D possibly matching TRBD1 (6 bases). Deletions cut 5 bases from V and 5 bases from J, with 15 bases between. Germline V CDR1 and CDR2: DFQATT, SNEGSKA (reference sequence). This CDR3 region has 13 residues. Written as DNA, the CDR3 is TGCAGTGCTCCGCACAGGGTTGGGGAGACCCAGTACTTC. This sequence encodes CSAPHRVGETQYF.

V is TRBV12-3 or TRBV12-4 and J is TRBJ2-5; D perhaps matches TRBD1 (6 bases). Trimming pared 3 bases from V and 4 bases from J, leaving 15 bases between. The CDR3 loop spans 15 amino acids. CDR3 sequence (DNA): TGTGCCAGCAGTTTGGGCAGGGGTGTTTTAGAGACCCAGTACTTC. It yields the protein CASSLGRGVLETQYF.

The chain employs TRBV12-3 or TRBV12-4 and TRBJ2-5; 10 bases map to TRBD1. Trimming removed 5 bases from V and 2 bases from J; junction bases left unmatched: 8. The CDR3 spans 16 residues. For the CDR3, the DNA is TGTGCCAGCAGTGGCCGGGACAGGGGCGATCAAGAGACCCAGTACTTC. Translating gives CASSGRDRGDQETQYF.

A few counts support this clonotype. The rearrangement uses TRBV20-1 and TRBJ2-7; the D is unclear. The CDR3 covers 12 residues. From germline, CDR1 is DFQATT and CDR2 SNEGSKA (reference sequence). The germline V and J ends were trimmed by 4 bases and 4 bases, with 11 bases remaining between them. The CDR3 coding sequence is TGCAGTGCTACTCTCTCGACTTACGAGCAGTACTTC. This translates into CSATLSTYEQYF.

This clonotype was recorded a few times. J is TRBJ2-1 and V is TRBV25-1; TRBD1 matches at 9 bases. The germline CDR1 and CDR2 sequences are MGHDK and SYGVNS. The CDR3 covers 13 residues. After removal of 6 bases from V and 8 bases from J, the junction contained 5 bases not matched to a gene. CDR3 residues: CASRRTGVDEQFF. Written as DNA, the CDR3 is TGTGCCAGCAGGAGGACAGGGGTGGATGAGCAGTTCTTC.

This clonotype was counted only a few times. This chain uses TRBV4-1 with TRBJ2-6, with no clear D. Trimming pared 3 bases from V and 4 bases from J, leaving 19 bases between. The CDR3 has 18 amino acids. From germline, CDR1 is MGHRA and CDR2 YSYEKL. The CDR3 coding sequence is TGCGCCAGCAGCCAGTTTCGGACCTCTAACTGGGGGGCCAACGTCCTGACTTTC. As protein: CASSQFRTSNWGANVLTF.

This clonotype has more than one count but fewer than ten. This chain links TRBV29-1 with TRBJ2-5, with D unresolved. Germline CDR1 reads SQVTM; CDR2 reads ANQGSEA. Trimming took off 4 bases at V and 7 bases at J, with 13 bases between the two ends. The CDR3 is 12 amino acids. CDR3 sequence reads: CSVVWALGTQYF. The CDR3 nucleotides are TGCAGCGTTGTGTGGGCACTCGGGACCCAGTACTTC.